This record concerns one T cell receptor (beta chain) sequence. Its antigen is currently unknown. With 60 Vbeta and 13 Jbeta primers, the PCR was carried out. Data came from immunoSEQ multiplex PCR; TCRdb stores just in-frame clones and leaves some out. The sample shows some 72,000 clones, and approximately 5% sits with its ten largest clones. The V gene end was trimmed by 2 bases and the J gene end by 10 bases; junction bases not matched to a gene: 10. CDR3 size: 15 residues. Germline V gene lookup returns CDR1 GTSNPN and CDR2 SVGIG (reference sequence). These data belong to a study of cytomegalovirus exposure and HLA in healthy donors. General study findings and limits: Both high specificity and high sensitivity reportedly marked the classifier's diagnosis of cytomegalovirus status.

Specimen: PBMCs. This TCR was sampled from a man between 35 and 55 years old in good health and CMV-seronegative. The chain is built from TRBV30 and TRBJ1-4, with 10 bases identical to TRBD1. CDR3 protein: CAWSNLGTGDGKLFF. The CDR3 DNA sequence: TGTGCCTGGAGTAACCTAGGGACAGGGGATGGAAAACTGTTTTTT.